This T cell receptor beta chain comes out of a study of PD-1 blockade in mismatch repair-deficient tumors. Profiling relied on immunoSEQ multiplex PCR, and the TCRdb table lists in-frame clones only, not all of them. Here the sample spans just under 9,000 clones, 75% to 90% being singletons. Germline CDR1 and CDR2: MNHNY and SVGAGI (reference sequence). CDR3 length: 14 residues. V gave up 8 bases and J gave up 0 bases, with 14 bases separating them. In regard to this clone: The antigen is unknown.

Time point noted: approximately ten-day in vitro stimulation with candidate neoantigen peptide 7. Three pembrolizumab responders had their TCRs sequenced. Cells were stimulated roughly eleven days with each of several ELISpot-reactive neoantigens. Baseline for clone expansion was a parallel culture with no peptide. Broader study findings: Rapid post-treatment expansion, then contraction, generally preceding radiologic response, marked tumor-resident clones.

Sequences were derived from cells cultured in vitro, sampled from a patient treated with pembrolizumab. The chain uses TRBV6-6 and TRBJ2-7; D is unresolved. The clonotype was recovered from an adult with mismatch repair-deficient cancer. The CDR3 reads CASRPDGYSYEQYF. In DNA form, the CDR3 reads TGTGCCAGCCGCCCGGACGGATACTCCTACGAGCAGTACTTC.